The next 20 T cell receptor beta chains were all read from a single sample in a study of cytomegalovirus exposure and HLA in healthy donors. Clones were sequenced by immunoSEQ multiplex PCR, and TCRdb holds only the in-frame ones, with some missing. The data show some 130,000 clones, just under 85% seen once. What was sequenced was PBMCs. These receptors originate from a man younger than 40 in good health and CMV-seropositive.

The chain recombines TRBV7-9 with TRBJ2-5, with 7 nucleotides matching TRBD2. The CDR3 is 14 residues long. The J segment lost 4 bases and the V segment lost 4 bases, leaving 6 bases of the junction unmatched. Germline V gene data show CDR1 as SEHNR and CDR2 as FQNEAQ (reference sequence). This chain's CDR3 is CASSSVGGVETQYF. CDR3 nucleotide sequence: TGTGCCAGCAGCTCCGTGGGGGGGGTAGAGACCCAGTACTTC.

The chain carries TRBV5-6 and TRBJ1-1, with D possibly TRBD1 on 5 matching bases. CDR3 size: 16 residues. Deletions cut 0 bases from V and 0 bases from J, with 12 bases between. Germline loops: CDR1 SGHDT, CDR2 YYEEEE. CDR3 residues: CASSLEGLTLNTEAFF. CDR3 DNA: TGTGCCAGCAGCTTGGAGGGGCTCACCCTGAACACTGAAGCTTTCTTT.

The V call is TRBV5-3, the J call TRBJ2-1; 14 bases are shared with TRBD2. TRBV5-3 is sorted into the ORF group, with uncertain function. The CDR3 spans 17 residues. Trimming removed 1 base from V and 8 bases from J; junction bases left unmatched: 8. The CDR3 reads CARSLWWTSGRFDEQFF. The CDR3 DNA follows: TGTGCCAGAAGCTTGTGGTGGACTAGCGGGAGGTTCGATGAGCAGTTCTTC.

The rearrangement uses TRBV5-1 and TRBJ2-2; unclear D gene. The CDR3 length is 15 residues. Germline V CDR1 and CDR2: SGHRS, YFSETQ. V was clipped by 1 base and J by 7 bases, with 14 bases between them. The CDR3 nucleotides read TGCGCCAGCAGCTTGTTCCGGCAGGAAAGCGGGGAGCTGTTTTTT. This encodes CASSLFRQESGELFF.

The V gene is TRBV11-2, the J gene TRBJ2-5; TRBD2 agrees at 11 bases. The CDR3 loop spans 14 amino acids. V lost 7 bases and J lost 3; bases outside the gene matches: 4. The germline V gene has CDR1 SGHAT and CDR2 FQNNGV. The CDR3 bases are TGTGCCAGCAACAAGACTAGCGGGGAAGAGACCCAGTACTTC. It encodes CASNKTSGEETQYF.

This clone has only a few counts. V gene TRBV6-5 combines with J gene TRBJ1-2; 9 bases fit TRBD1. Germline V gene data show CDR1 as MNHEY and CDR2 as SVGAGI. J was trimmed by 4 bases and V by 7 bases; bases with no gene match: 10. The CDR3 runs 15 residues. DNA for the CDR3: TGTGCCAGCAAAACGACCTTGACAGGGGGCTATGGCTACACCTTC. Translated: CASKTTLTGGYGYTF.

Here the CDR3 DNA reads TGCGCCAGCAGTGTTTGGGGGCAAAGCTCCTACAATGAGCAGTTCTTC. Amino acids: CASSVWGQSSYNEQFF. The chain uses TRBV10-2 and TRBJ2-1; D possibly corresponds to TRBD1 (6 bases). The CDR3 extends over 16 amino acids. V was clipped by 4 bases and J by 0 bases, with 13 bases between them. Germline CDR1 reads WSHSY; CDR2 reads SAAADI.

This rearrangement joins TRBV2 to TRBJ1-5; 7 nucleotides align to TRBD1. The junction had 5 bases not matched to a gene; V was cut back by 3 bases and J by 3 bases. The germline CDR1 and CDR2 sequences are SNHLY and FYNNEI. The length of the CDR3 is 15 residues. The CDR3 DNA reads TGTGCCAGCAGTGAGGGACAGTCTAACAATCAGCCCCAGCATTTT. Protein: CASSEGQSNNQPQHF. Full variable domain (rest looked up from reference TRBV2 and TRBJ1-5): EPEVTQTPSHQVTQMGQEVILRCVPISNHLYFYWYRQILGQKVEFLVSFYNNEISEKSEIFDDQFSVERPDGSNFTLKIRSTKLEDSAMYFCASSEGQSNNQPQHFGDGTRLSIL.

The CDR3 region is CASSPSLNYGYTF. The CDR3 DNA sequence: TGTGCCAGCTCACCATCGTTAAACTATGGCTACACCTTC. The chain couples TRBV18 to TRBJ1-2; D ambiguous. V shed 2 bases and J shed 2 bases, with 6 bases lying between them. Germline-derived CDR1 and CDR2 are KGHSH and LQKENI. CDR3 length: 13 amino acids.

This clone was found a few times. V and J are TRBV2 and TRBJ1-5; a weak D match, TRBD1 (5 bases). In germline, CDR1 is SNHLY, CDR2 FYNNEI. V was cut by 1 base and J by 6 bases, with 10 bases left in between. The CDR3 has 14 amino acids. The CDR3 bases are TGTGCCAGCAGTGAAGTTGCAGGGTTTCAGCCCCAGCATTTT. It encodes CASSEVAGFQPQHF.

The genes are TRBV27 and TRBJ1-6; the D gene is possibly TRBD1 (5 bases). The V and J ends lost 6 bases and 1 base respectively, with 10 bases between them. The CDR3 covers 15 residues. From germline, CDR1 is MNHEY and CDR2 SMNVEV (reference sequence). As DNA, the CDR3 is TGTGCCAGCAGCCTGGGGGGATCCTATAATTCACCCCTCCACTTT. It specifies CASSLGGSYNSPLHF.

CDR3 bases: TGTGCCATCAGTGAGTCGACGGGGGGGTTCATCAATGAGCAGTTCTTC. It is translated as CAISESTGGFINEQFF. The chain recombines TRBV10-3 with TRBJ2-1, with 8 bases identical to TRBD2. Germline CDR1 reads ENHRY; CDR2 reads SYGVKD. V shed 0 bases, J shed 6 bases, and the junction held 7 bases outside the gene matches. The CDR3 sequence is 16 residues long.

The sample holds a few counts of this clone. The rearrangement joins TRBV7-3 to TRBJ2-2; unclear D gene. V was cut by 4 bases and J by 1 base, with 7 bases left in between. CDR1 is SGHTA, CDR2 FQGTGA, per germline. The CDR3 is made up of 14 amino acids. CDR3 coding DNA: TGTGCCAGCAGCTCTCACAGGAACACCGGGGAGCTGTTTTTT. It yields the protein CASSSHRNTGELFF.

Here the CDR3 reads CASSETGPTYGYTF. The CDR3 DNA reads as TGCGCCAGCAGTGAGACAGGGCCGACCTATGGCTACACCTTC. V gene TRBV10-2 combines with J gene TRBJ1-2; D is possibly TRBD1 (6 bases). Germline V gene lookup returns CDR1 WSHSY and CDR2 SAAADI. Trimming removed 2 bases from V and 4 bases from J, with 11 bases in between. The CDR3 is 14 residues long.

V and J are TRBV11-2 and TRBJ2-1, with TRBD2 matching 14 bases. From germline, CDR1 is SGHAT and CDR2 FQNNGV. Germline trimming cut 5 bases from V and 10 bases from J; bases unmatched to any gene: 7. This CDR3 has 15 amino acids. This CDR3 reads CASSPGLAGVGEQFF. CDR3 bases: TGTGCCAGCAGCCCGGGACTAGCGGGAGTAGGGGAGCAGTTCTTC.

This chain joins TRBV29-1 and TRBJ2-7; 11 nucleotides match TRBD2. The CDR3 is made up of 14 amino acids. CDR1 and CDR2 from the germline V gene are SQVTM and ANQGSEA. Trimming at V came to 3 bases and at J to 1 base, leaving 2 bases not matched to a gene. The CDR3 DNA sequence: TGCAGCGTTGACGGGACTAGCGGATCCTACGAGCAGTACTTC. Protein sequence: CSVDGTSGSYEQYF.

This sequence joins TRBV5-5 and TRBJ2-7; TRBD2 is a possible D gene (5 bases). This CDR3 is 14 amino acids long. Germline CDR1 is SGHKS and CDR2 is YYEKEE (reference sequence). With 2 bases removed from V and 1 base from J, the gap between germline ends came to 10 bases. This CDR3 reads CASSFETGSYEQYF. The CDR3 nucleotides are TGTGCCAGCAGCTTCGAGACGGGATCCTACGAGCAGTACTTC.

The chain links TRBV11-2 to TRBJ2-4, with TRBD1 identical over 7 bases. V shed 6 bases, J shed 2 bases, and the junction held 13 bases outside the gene matches. The germline gives CDR1 SGHAT, CDR2 FQNNGV. The CDR3 is 17 residues long. The CDR3, as DNA: TGTGCCAGCAGGGACACTAGGACAGGCCCACCCAAAAACATTCAGTACTTC. Its translation is CASRDTRTGPPKNIQYF.

J is TRBJ2-2 and V is TRBV12-5; TRBD1 might be the D (6 bases). Per germline, CDR1 LGHNT and CDR2 FRNRAP. Trimming cost V 0 bases and J 1 base, with 6 bases left between them. This CDR3 comprises 15 residues. The CDR3 bases are TGTGCTAGTGGTTTGGTACAGGGGAACACCGGGGAGCTGTTTTTT. As protein: CASGLVQGNTGELFF. The entire variable domain, with the rest obtained from reference TRBV12-5 and TRBJ2-2, is as follows: DARVTQTPRHKVTEMGQEVTMRCQPILGHNTVFWYRQTMMQGLELLAYFRNRAPLDDSGMPKDRFSAEMPDATLATLKIQPSEPRDSAVYFCASGLVQGNTGELFFGEGSRLTVL.

The V and J genes are TRBV5-1 and TRBJ2-7; TRBD1 might be the D (5 bases). The germline CDR1 and CDR2 sequences are SGHRS and YFSETQ. The CDR3 length is 13 residues. V shed 4 bases and J shed 3 bases, with 11 bases lying between them. CDR3 sequence: CASSNLGDYEQYF. Written as DNA, the CDR3 is TGCGCCAGCAGCAATCTAGGGGACTACGAGCAGTACTTC.